The T cell receptor beta chain under discussion was sequenced for a study of blood T cell repertoires in COVID-19. Study in general: PBMCs, B-cell-depleted T cells, or T cells were the source of the cDNA or gDNA that made up the material.

Only in-frame clones appear in the TCRdb table, and some are missing; sequencing was by immunoSEQ multiplex PCR. The table includes approximately 130,000 clones, approximately 85% detected once. The trim removed 5 bases at V and 6 bases at J, leaving 8 bases unmatched. Germline V lookup: CDR1 SGHNT, CDR2 YENEEA. The CDR3 totals 16 residues. This chain connects TRBV11-3 to TRBJ2-5; 14 nucleotides line up with TRBD2. This TCR was recovered from a human donor in a cohort sampled during active COVID-19. The sequenced sample was peripheral blood. The CDR3 region is CASSLGGTSGGKTQYF. The CDR3 coding sequence is TGTGCCAGCAGCCTAGGAGGGACTAGCGGGGGAAAGACCCAGTACTTC.